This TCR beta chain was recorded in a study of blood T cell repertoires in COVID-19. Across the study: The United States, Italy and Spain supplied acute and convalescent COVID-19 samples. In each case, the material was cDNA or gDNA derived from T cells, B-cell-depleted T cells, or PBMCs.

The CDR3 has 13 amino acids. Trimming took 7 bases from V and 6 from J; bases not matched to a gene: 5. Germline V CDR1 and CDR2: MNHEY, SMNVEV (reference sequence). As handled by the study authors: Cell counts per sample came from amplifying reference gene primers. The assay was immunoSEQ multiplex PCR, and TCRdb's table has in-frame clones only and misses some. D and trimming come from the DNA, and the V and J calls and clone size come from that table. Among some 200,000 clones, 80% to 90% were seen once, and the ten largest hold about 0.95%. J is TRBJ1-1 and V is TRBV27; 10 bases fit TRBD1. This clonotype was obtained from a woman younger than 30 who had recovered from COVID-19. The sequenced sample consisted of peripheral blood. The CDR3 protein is CASTRQGASEAFF. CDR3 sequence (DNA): TGTGCCAGCACTAGACAGGGGGCCTCTGAAGCTTTCTTT.